This T cell receptor beta chain emerged from a study of OX40 agonist ivuxolimab in advanced cancers. Study background: One patient with hepatocellular carcinoma and two with cutaneous melanoma, three in all, had partial responses.

Autoimmune disease history or systemic immunosuppression led to patient exclusion. About this clone: Its cognate antigen is unknown.

Germline CDR1 and CDR2: SGDLS and YYNGEE. This CDR3 comprises 15 residues. The junction had 0 bases not matched to a gene; V was cut back by 1 base and J by 5 bases. Study findings and constraints: Some patients without response likewise showed low normalized clonal expansion. With doses of 0.1 to 3.0 mg/kg, CD4+ and CD8+ blood T cells had undergone clonal expansion by week 6.

Produced via immunoSEQ multiplex PCR; TCRdb's table is partial and in-frame only. This table holds about 68,000 clones, 90% to 95% found once. The chain recombines TRBV9 with TRBJ2-1; 13 bases fit TRBD2. This receptor was taken from an adult with an advanced solid tumor such as melanoma, head and neck, liver or kidney cancer. Material: CD4+ or CD8+ T cells sorted from blood, obtained in a trial of the OX40 agonist ivuxolimab. In nucleotides, the CDR3 is TGTGCCAGCAGCGTAACTAGCGGGAGGGACAATGAGCAGTTCTTC. Its translation: CASSVTSGRDNEQFF.